Sequencing of this T cell receptor beta chain was carried out in a study of CD8+ T cells in alopecia areata. Looking at the study overall: Affected scalp percentage set treated patients' severity scores. Broader study findings: Sequence data from scalp samples additionally include resident alphabeta T cells of normal skin. Clarity of TCR sharing across patients fell short of that in mice, possibly HLA-related.

Notes on this clone: Its target is not known.

The treatment is: oral pan-JAK inhibitor, 5-10 mg twice daily. The authors sorted CD4+ and CD8+ T cells from PBMCs. Germline V gives CDR1 SGHRS, CDR2 YFSETQ. The V end was cut by 3 bases, the J end by 1 base, with 4 bases between. The CDR3 sequence is 12 residues long. RNA extraction was followed by reverse transcription into cDNA, which acted as the sequencing template. The assay was immunoSEQ multiplex PCR, and TCRdb's table has in-frame clones only and misses some. The repertoire holds 150,000 to 200,000 clones, with around 64% as singletons. This receptor was identified in a human donor with alopecia areata. The specimen comprised CD4+ T cells sorted from blood, sampled at roughly week 49, from a patient treated with tofacitinib. This chain uses TRBV5-1 with TRBJ2-5; D unclear. CDR3 loop: CASSSRQETQYF. The CDR3 DNA reads as TGCGCCAGCAGCTCCCGCCAAGAGACCCAGTACTTC.